Included here is one T cell receptor (beta chain) sequence, with context. Its antigen is still unknown. Sequenced by immunoSEQ multiplex PCR; TCRdb stores in-frame clones only, minus some. The profile covers some 5,000 clones, with roughly three fifths appearing a single time and less than 40% taken by the ten largest. In germline, CDR1 is LGHNA, CDR2 YSLEER. The germline V and J ends were trimmed by 1 base and 4 bases, with 12 bases remaining between them. The CDR3 spans 15 residues. The data were obtained in a study of CD8 T cell repertoires and HIV-1 epitope variants. The chain couples TRBV4-3 to TRBJ2-3; possibly TRBD2 for D (6 bases). This receptor was obtained from a male donor with HIV. Sequencing was done on a sample of cultured CD8+ T cells derived from PBMCs. The CDR3 loop reads CASSQAAGQADTQYF. For the CDR3, the DNA is TGCGCCAGCAGCCAAGCAGCGGGCCAGGCAGATACGCAGTATTTT.